This T cell receptor (beta chain) was recovered during a study of blood T cell repertoires in COVID-19. Overall study context: Spain, Italy and the United States supplied samples that represented acute and convalescent COVID-19. T cells, B-cell-depleted T cells, or PBMCs supplied cDNA or gDNA.

Under the authors' procedure: Reference gene primers were amplified, and this amplification served to estimate nucleated cell counts. The protocol was immunoSEQ multiplex PCR, while the TCRdb copy is restricted to in-frame clones and leaves out a portion. The V and J calls and clone size are taken from that table; D and trimming were inferred from the DNA. Counted here are fewer than 80,000 clones, less than 75% occurring once; the ten biggest clones make up around 21%. CDR1 is LGHNA and CDR2 is YNFKEQ in the germline V gene. The CDR3 contains 14 residues. Trimming took 4 bases from V and 4 from J; bases not matched to a gene: 2.

The chain carries TRBV4-2 and TRBJ2-5, with 11 bases that match TRBD2. Sequencing used peripheral blood. The clonotype was recovered from a man in his 60s with acute or convalescent COVID-19. CDR3 coding DNA: TGTGCCAGCAGCCCTACTAGCGGGGGAGAGACCCAGTACTTC. Its protein product is CASSPTSGGETQYF.